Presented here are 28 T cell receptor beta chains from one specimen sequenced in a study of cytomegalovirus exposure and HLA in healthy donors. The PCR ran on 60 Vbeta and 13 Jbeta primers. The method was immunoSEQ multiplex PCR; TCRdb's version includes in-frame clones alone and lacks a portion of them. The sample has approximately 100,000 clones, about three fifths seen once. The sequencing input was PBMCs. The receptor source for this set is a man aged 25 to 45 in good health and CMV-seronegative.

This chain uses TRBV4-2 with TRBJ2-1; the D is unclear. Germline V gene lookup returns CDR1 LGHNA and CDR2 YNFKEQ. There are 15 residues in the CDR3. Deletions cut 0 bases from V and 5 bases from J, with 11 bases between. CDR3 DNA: TGTGCCAGCAGCCAAGACGAAGCTGCCCACAATGAGCAGTTCTTC. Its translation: CASSQDEAAHNEQFF.

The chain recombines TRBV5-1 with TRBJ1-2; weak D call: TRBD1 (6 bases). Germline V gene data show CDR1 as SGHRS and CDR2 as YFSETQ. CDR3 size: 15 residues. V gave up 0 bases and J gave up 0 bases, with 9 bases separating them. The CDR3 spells CASSLDGTSNYGYTF. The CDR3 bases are TGCGCCAGCAGCTTGGACGGGACATCTAACTATGGCTACACCTTC.

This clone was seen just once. Here the CDR3 reads CASSLSRTGGRSGANVLTF. Written as DNA, the CDR3 is TGTGCCAGCAGCTTAAGTAGGACAGGGGGTCGCTCTGGGGCCAACGTCCTGACTTTC. The chain joins TRBV7-6 to TRBJ2-6, with 10 bases lining up with TRBD1. Looked up from germline, CDR1 is SGHVS and CDR2 is FNYEAQ. V lost 2 bases and J lost 0; bases outside the gene matches: 7. This CDR3 has 19 residues. The whole variable domain, remainder taken from reference TRBV7-6 and TRBJ2-6, is GAGVSQSPRYKVTKRGQDVALRCDPISGHVSLYWYRQALGQGPEFLTYFNYEAQQDKSGLPNDRFSAERPEGSISTLTIQRTEQRDSAMYRCASSLSRTGGRSGANVLTFGAGSRLTVL.

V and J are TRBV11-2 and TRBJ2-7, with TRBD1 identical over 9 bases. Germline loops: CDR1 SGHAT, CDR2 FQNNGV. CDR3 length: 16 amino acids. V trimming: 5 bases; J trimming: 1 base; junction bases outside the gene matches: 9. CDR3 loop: CASSPSLDRGSYEQYF. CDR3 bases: TGTGCCAGCAGCCCGTCGCTGGACAGGGGATCCTACGAGCAGTACTTC.

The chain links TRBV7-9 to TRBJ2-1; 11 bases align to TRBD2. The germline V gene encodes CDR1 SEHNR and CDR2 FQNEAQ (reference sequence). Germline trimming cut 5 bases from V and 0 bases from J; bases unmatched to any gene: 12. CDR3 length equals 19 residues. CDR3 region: CASSQRGLAGESSYNEQFF. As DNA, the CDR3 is TGTGCCAGCAGCCAACGTGGACTAGCGGGCGAGAGCTCCTACAATGAGCAGTTCTTC. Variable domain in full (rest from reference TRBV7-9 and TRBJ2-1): DTGVSQNPRHKITKRGQNVTFRCDPISEHNRLYWYRQTLGQGPEFLTYFQNEAQLEKSRLLSDRFSAERPKGSFSTLEIQRTEQGDSAMYLCASSQRGLAGESSYNEQFFGPGTRLTVL.

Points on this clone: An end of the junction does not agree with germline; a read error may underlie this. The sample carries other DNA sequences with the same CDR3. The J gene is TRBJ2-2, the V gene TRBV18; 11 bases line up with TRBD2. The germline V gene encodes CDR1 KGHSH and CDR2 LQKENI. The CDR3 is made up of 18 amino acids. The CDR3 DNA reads TGTGCCAGCTCACCACCGGCTAGCGGGAGGACCAACACCGGGGAGCTATTTTTT. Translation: CASSPPASGRTNTGELFF.

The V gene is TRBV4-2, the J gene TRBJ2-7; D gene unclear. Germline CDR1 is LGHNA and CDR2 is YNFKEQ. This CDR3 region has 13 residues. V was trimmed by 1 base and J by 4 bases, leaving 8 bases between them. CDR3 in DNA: TGTGCCAGCAGCCAAGGAGAGCGATACGAGCAGTACTTC. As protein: CASSQGERYEQYF.

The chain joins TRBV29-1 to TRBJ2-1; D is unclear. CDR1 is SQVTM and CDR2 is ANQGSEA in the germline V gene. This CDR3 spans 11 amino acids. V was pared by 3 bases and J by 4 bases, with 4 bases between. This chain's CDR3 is CSVDRYNEQFF. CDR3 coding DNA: TGCAGCGTTGACAGGTACAATGAGCAGTTCTTC.

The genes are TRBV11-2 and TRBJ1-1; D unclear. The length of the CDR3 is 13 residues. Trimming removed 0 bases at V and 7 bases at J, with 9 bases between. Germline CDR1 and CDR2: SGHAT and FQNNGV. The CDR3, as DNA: TGTGCCAGCAGCTTAGAACAGTTTTTTGAAGCTTTCTTT. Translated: CASSLEQFFEAFF. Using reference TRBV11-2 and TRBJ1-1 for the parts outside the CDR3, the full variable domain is EAGVAQSPRYKIIEKRQSVAFWCNPISGHATLYWYQQILGQGPKLLIQFQNNGVVDDSQLPKDRFSAERLKGVDSTLKIQPAKLEDSAVYLCASSLEQFFEAFFGQGTRLTVV.

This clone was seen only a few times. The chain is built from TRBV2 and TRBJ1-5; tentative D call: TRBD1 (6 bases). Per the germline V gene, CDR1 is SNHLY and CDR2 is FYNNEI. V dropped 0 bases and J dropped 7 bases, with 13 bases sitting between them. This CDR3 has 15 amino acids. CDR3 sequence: CASSEARGAGQPQHF. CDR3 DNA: TGTGCCAGCAGTGAAGCACGGGGGGCGGGGCAGCCCCAGCATTTT.

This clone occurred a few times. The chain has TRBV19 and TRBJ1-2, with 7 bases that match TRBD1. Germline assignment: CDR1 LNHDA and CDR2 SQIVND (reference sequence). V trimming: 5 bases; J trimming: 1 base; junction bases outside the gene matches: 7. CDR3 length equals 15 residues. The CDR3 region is CASSASGTVNYGYTF. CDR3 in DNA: TGTGCCAGTAGTGCTTCCGGGACAGTTAACTATGGCTACACCTTC. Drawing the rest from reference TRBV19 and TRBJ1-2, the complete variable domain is DGGITQSPKYLFRKEGQNVTLSCEQNLNHDAMYWYRQDPGQGLRLIYYSQIVNDFQKGDIAEGYSVSREKKESFPLTVTSAQKNPTAFYLCASSASGTVNYGYTFGSGTRLTVV.

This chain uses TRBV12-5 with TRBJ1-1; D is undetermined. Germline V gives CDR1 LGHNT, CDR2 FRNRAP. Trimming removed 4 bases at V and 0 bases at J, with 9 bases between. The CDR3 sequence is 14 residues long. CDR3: CASGSEVMNTEAFF. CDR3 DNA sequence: TGTGCTAGTGGTTCAGAAGTAATGAACACTGAAGCTTTCTTT.

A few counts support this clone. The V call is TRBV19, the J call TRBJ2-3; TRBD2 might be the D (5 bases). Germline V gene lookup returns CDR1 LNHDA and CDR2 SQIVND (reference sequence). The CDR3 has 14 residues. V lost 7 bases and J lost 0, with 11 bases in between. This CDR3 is CASTGSSSTDTQYF. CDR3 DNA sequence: TGTGCCAGTACGGGGTCCTCTAGCACAGATACGCAGTATTTT.

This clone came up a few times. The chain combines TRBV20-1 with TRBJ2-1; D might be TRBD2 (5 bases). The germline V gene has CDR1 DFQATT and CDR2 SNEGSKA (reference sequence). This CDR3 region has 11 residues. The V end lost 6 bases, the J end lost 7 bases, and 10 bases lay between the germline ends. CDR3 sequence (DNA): TGCAGTGCGCGGGCTTGGAATGAGCAGTTCTTC. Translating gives CSARAWNEQFF.

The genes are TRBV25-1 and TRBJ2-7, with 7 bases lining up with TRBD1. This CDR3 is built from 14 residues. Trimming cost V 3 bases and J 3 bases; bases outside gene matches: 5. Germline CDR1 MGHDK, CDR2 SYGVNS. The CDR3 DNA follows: TGTGCCAGCAGTGAGGGACAGCAGTTCTACGAGCAGTACTTC. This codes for CASSEGQQFYEQYF.

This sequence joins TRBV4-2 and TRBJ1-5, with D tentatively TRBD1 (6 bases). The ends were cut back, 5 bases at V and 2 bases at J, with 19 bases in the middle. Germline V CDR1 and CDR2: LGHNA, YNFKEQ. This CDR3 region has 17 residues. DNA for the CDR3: TGTGCCAGCAGCGAGACGGGGGGGCCATATGGCAATCAGCCCCAGCATTTT. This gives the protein CASSETGGPYGNQPQHF.

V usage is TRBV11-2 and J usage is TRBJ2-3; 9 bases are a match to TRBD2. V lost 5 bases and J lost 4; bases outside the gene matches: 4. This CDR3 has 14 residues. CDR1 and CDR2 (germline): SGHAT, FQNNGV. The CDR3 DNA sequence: TGTGCCAGCAGCCCCGGACTAGCGTCAGATACGCAGTATTTT. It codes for CASSPGLASDTQYF.

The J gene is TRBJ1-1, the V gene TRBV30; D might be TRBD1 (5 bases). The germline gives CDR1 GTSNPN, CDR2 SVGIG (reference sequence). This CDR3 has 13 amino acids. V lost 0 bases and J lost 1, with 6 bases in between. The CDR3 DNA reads TGTGCCTGGAGTGTTGGGGCGAACACTGAAGCTTTCTTT. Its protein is CAWSVGANTEAFF. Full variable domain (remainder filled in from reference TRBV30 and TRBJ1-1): SQTIHQWPATLVQPVGSPLSLECTVEGTSNPNLYWYRQAAGRGLQLLFYSVGIGQISSEVPQNLSASRPQDRQFILSSKKLLLSDSGFYLCAWSVGANTEAFFGQGTRLTVV.

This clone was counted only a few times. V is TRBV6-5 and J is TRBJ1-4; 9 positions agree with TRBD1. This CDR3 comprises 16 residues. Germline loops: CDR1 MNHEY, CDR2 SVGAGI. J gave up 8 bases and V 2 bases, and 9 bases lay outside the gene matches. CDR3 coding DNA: TGTGCCAGCAGTTACGGACAGGGGTTCGGCAACGAAAAACTGTTTTTT. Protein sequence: CASSYGQGFGNEKLFF.

The chain's CDR3 is CASSIGAQAPYEQYF. The CDR3 nucleotides read TGTGCCAGTAGTATAGGGGCACAGGCGCCCTACGAGCAGTACTTC. The chain recombines TRBV19 with TRBJ2-5, with a tentative D call TRBD1 (5 bases). The J call is uncertain, as TRBJ2-7 better fits the DNA end. The CDR3 runs to 15 residues. Per the germline V gene, CDR1 is LNHDA and CDR2 is SQIVND (reference sequence).

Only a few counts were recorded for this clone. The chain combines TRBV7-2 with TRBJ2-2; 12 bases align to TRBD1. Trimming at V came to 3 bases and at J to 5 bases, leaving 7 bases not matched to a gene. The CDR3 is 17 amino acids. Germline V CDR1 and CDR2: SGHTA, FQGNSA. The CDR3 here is CASSFGRDRGQTGELFF. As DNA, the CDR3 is TGTGCCAGCAGCTTCGGTCGGGACAGGGGGCAGACCGGGGAGCTGTTTTTT.

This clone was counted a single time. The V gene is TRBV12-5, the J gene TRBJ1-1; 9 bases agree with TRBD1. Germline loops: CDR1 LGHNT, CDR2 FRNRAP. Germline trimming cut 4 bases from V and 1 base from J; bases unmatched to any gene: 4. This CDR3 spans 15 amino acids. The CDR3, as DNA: TGTGCTAGTGGTTCGGGACAGGGTGCGAACACTGAAGCTTTCTTT. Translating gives CASGSGQGANTEAFF.

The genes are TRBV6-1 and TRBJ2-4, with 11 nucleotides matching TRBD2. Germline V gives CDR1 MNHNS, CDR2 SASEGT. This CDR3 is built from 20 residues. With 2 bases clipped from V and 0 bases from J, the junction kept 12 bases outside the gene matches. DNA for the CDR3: TGTGCCAGCAGTGAATTGAGGGTAGCGGGAGGGCATCTAGCCAAAAACATTCAGTACTTC. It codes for CASSELRVAGGHLAKNIQYF.

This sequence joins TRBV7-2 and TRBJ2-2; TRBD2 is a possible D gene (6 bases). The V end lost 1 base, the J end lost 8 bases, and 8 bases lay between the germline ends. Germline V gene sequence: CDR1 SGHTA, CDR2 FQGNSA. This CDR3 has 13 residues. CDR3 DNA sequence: TGTGCCAGCAGCTTAGTACGGGAGGGGGAGCTGTTTTTT. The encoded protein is CASSLVREGELFF.

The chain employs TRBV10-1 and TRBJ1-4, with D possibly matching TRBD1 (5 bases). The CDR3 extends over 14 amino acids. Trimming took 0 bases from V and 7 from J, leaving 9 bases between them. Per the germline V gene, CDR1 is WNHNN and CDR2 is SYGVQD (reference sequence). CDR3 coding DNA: TGCGCCAGCAGTGAGTCGGGGGGAGGTGAAAAACTGTTTTTT. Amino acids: CASSESGGGEKLFF.

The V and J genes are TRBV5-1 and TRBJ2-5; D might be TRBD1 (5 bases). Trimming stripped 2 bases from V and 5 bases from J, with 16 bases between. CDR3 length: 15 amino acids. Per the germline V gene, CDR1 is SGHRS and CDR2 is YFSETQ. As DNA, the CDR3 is TGCGCCAGCAGCTTTTGGGGCGCGTCTGCTGAGACCCAGTACTTC. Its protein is CASSFWGASAETQYF.

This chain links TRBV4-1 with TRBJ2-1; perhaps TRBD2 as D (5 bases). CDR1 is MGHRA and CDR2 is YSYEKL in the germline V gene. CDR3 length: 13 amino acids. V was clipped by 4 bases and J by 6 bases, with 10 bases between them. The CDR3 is CASSLSGTNEQFF. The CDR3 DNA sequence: TGCGCCAGCAGCCTATCGGGAACCAATGAGCAGTTCTTC.

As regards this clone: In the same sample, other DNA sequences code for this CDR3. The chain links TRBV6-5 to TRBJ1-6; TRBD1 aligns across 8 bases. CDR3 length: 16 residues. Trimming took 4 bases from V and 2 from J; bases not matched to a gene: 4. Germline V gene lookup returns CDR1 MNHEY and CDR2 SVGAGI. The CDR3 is CASSSPGGTYNSPLHF. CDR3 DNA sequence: TGTGCCAGCAGTTCTCCAGGGGGCACCTATAATTCACCCCTCCACTTT.